The 25 T cell receptor beta chains given below trace back to one sample, sequenced in a study of T-cell reconstitution after alpha-beta-depleted transplantation in children. Unique molecular identifiers were incorporated during preparation of the TCRbeta library. One entry per CDR3 protein results from TCRdb running MiXCR on the PCR reads. The sample has approximately 510,000 distinct CDR3 sequences; approximately 20% are singletons. The material sequenced was PBMCs from the stem cell graft donor, taken from the stem cell graft. The receptors shown here come from a human donor who donated a stem cell graft to a child with acute lymphoblastic leukemia.

A single count supports this clonotype. This sequence joins TRBV7-2 and TRBJ2-7; D ambiguous. Germline values: CDR1 SGHTA, CDR2 FQGNSA. The CDR3 consists of 14 residues. V lost 3 bases to trimming and J lost 0 bases, with 9 bases between them. The CDR3 region is CASSFERFSYEQYF. The CDR3 bases are TGTGCCAGCAGCTTTGAACGGTTCTCCTACGAGCAGTACTTC. The full variable domain, its missing parts supplied by reference TRBV7-2 and TRBJ2-7, is GAGVSQSPSNKVTEKGKDVELRCDPISGHTALYWYRQSLGQGLEFLIYFQGNSAPDKSGLPSDRFSAERTGGSVSTLTIQRTQQEDSAVYLCASSFERFSYEQYFGPGTRLTVT.

The rearrangement links TRBV2 to TRBJ2-7; 7 nucleotides match TRBD1. The CDR3 has 16 residues. V dropped 4 bases and J dropped 0; count of bases not matched to a gene: 9. Germline CDR1 SNHLY, CDR2 FYNNEI. CDR3 in amino acids: CASSADRVRGSYEQYF. CDR3 nucleotide sequence: TGTGCCAGCAGTGCCGACAGGGTTAGAGGCTCCTACGAGCAGTACTTC.

V and J are TRBV12-3 or TRBV12-4 and TRBJ2-7; a possible D gene is TRBD2 (6 bases). The length of the CDR3 is 15 residues. Trimming left V 5 bases short and J 2 bases short, with 16 bases between. The CDR3 bases are TGTGCCAGCAGTCTCATAGCGGCCCCCCCCTACGAGCAGTACTTC. It translates to CASSLIAAPPYEQYF.

This clonotype appeared many times. CDR3 coding DNA: TGTGCCAGCAGTGAAGCGGGGACAGGACAAGAGACCCAGTACTTC. Its protein product is CASSEAGTGQETQYF. The rearrangement links TRBV25-1 to TRBJ2-5, with 8 bases lining up with TRBD1. The CDR3 is 15 residues long. Germline V gene sequence: CDR1 MGHDK, CDR2 SYGVNS. J lost 2 bases, V lost 2 bases, and 4 bases had no gene match.

The chain joins TRBV6-5 to TRBJ2-3; D not resolved. Trimming cost V 2 bases and J 4 bases, with 19 bases left between them. There are 17 residues in the CDR3. Germline loops: CDR1 MNHEY, CDR2 SVGAGI. The CDR3 protein is CASSYLKASIPSDTQYF. CDR3 sequence (DNA): TGTGCCAGCAGTTACCTAAAGGCTTCCATTCCCTCAGATACGCAGTATTTT.

The chain combines TRBV6-5 with TRBJ2-1, with 8 bases identical to TRBD2. J lost 2 bases, V lost 2 bases, and 2 bases had no gene match. CDR1 and CDR2 (germline): MNHEY, SVGAGI. This CDR3 contains 15 residues. DNA for the CDR3: TGTGCCAGCAGTTACGGAGCGGGAGCCTACAATGAGCAGTTCTTC. Protein sequence: CASSYGAGAYNEQFF.

The rearrangement uses TRBV5-1 and TRBJ2-1, with D uncertain. The germline gives CDR1 SGHRS, CDR2 YFSETQ. CDR3 length: 15 residues. Trimming shortened V by 4 bases and J by 7 bases, and 18 bases separated the two germline ends. CDR3: CASSKLTEALNEQFF. CDR3 nucleotide sequence: TGCGCCAGCAGCAAACTAACGGAAGCCCTGAATGAGCAGTTCTTC.

This chain links TRBV24-1 with TRBJ2-2, with D uncertain. CDR1 is KGHDR and CDR2 is SFDVKD in the germline V gene. V was trimmed by 2 bases and J by 3 bases, leaving 9 bases between them. There are 15 residues in the CDR3. CDR3 sequence reads: CATSDSGRHTGELFF. CDR3 DNA sequence: TGTGCCACCAGTGATTCGGGCCGTCACACCGGGGAGCTGTTTTTT.

V is TRBV20-1 and J is TRBJ2-1, with 7 bases aligning to TRBD1. The CDR3 totals 13 residues. With 5 bases clipped from V and 6 bases from J, the junction kept 7 bases outside the gene matches. CDR1 DFQATT and CDR2 SNEGSKA come from the germline V gene (reference sequence). The CDR3 spells CSARDRVINEQFF. CDR3 nucleotides: TGCAGTGCTCGTGACAGGGTAATCAATGAGCAGTTCTTC.

The chain uses TRBV7-9 and TRBJ2-5; the D is unclear. The CDR3 is 14 residues long. Germline loops: CDR1 SEHNR, CDR2 FQNEAQ (reference sequence). V was clipped by 3 bases and J by 5 bases, with 13 bases between them. CDR3 nucleotides: TGTGCCAGCAGCTTGGCAGCCCTTCGGGAGACCCAGTACTTC. Encoded protein: CASSLAALRETQYF.

This clonotype was counted at least ten times. J is TRBJ2-1 and V is TRBV5-1, with TRBD2 matching over 11 bases. In germline, CDR1 is SGHRS, CDR2 YFSETQ. CDR3 size: 17 residues. The trim removed 0 bases at V and 2 bases at J, leaving 4 bases unmatched. The CDR3: CASSLELAGDPYNEQFF. The CDR3 DNA reads as TGCGCCAGCAGCTTGGAACTAGCGGGGGATCCCTACAATGAGCAGTTCTTC.

This clonotype was recorded only once. A junction boundary mismatches the germline segment, possibly from a read error. The V call is TRBV29-1, the J call TRBJ2-3, with 10 bases identical to TRBD2. The CDR3 spans 18 residues. Germline loops: CDR1 SQVTM, CDR2 ANQGSEA. The CDR3 reads CNVAWHLAGETRTDTQYF. DNA of the CDR3: TGCAACGTTGCCTGGCACCTAGCGGGAGAGACCCGCACAGATACGCAGTATTTT.

This clonotype was observed a handful of times. The gene calls are TRBV5-1 and TRBJ2-2; no clear D gene. Trimming stripped 9 bases from V and 7 bases from J, with 16 bases between. The CDR3 runs 13 residues. CDR1 SGHRS and CDR2 YFSETQ come from the germline V gene. As DNA, the CDR3 is TGCGCCACCCAGCTGGTTAACGGCGGGGAGCTGTTTTTT. Residues: CATQLVNGGELFF.

This clonotype was recorded many times. The chain recombines TRBV12-3 or TRBV12-4 with TRBJ1-2; D might be TRBD1 (6 bases). The V end lost 7 bases, the J end lost 3 bases, and 9 bases lay between the germline ends. There are 12 residues in the CDR3. The CDR3 DNA sequence: TGTGCCAGCAAAAGGACAGACTATGGCTACACCTTC. Amino acids: CASKRTDYGYTF.

The V gene is TRBV4-1, the J gene TRBJ2-7, with D hard to call. The CDR3 loop spans 14 amino acids. Trimming left V 0 bases short and J 4 bases short, with 10 bases between. Germline lookup yields CDR1 MGHRA and CDR2 YSYEKL. CDR3 region: CASSQEIPFYEQYF. The CDR3 nucleotides read TGCGCCAGCAGCCAAGAAATCCCGTTTTACGAGCAGTACTTC.

The chain couples TRBV30 to TRBJ2-1; 9 bases agree with TRBD2. V shed 2 bases, J shed 0 bases, and the junction held 5 bases outside the gene matches. Germline values: CDR1 GTSNPN, CDR2 SVGIG (reference sequence). The CDR3 has 16 amino acids. The CDR3 here is CAWSKAGGSSYNEQFF. In nucleotides, the CDR3 is TGTGCCTGGAGTAAGGCGGGAGGGAGCTCCTACAATGAGCAGTTCTTC.

This clonotype was seen many times. The chain has TRBV4-1 and TRBJ2-7; D unresolved. The V end lost 4 bases, the J end lost 2 bases, and 15 bases lay between the germline ends. From germline, CDR1 is MGHRA and CDR2 YSYEKL. The CDR3 loop spans 15 amino acids. The CDR3 DNA reads as TGCGCCAGCAGCCCATCGGAACGGTGGCCCTACGAGCAGTACTTC. Translation gives CASSPSERWPYEQYF.

This clonotype was counted between two and nine times. The chain links TRBV13 to TRBJ1-5; 9 nucleotides line up with TRBD1. CDR1 PRHDT and CDR2 FYEKMQ come from the germline V gene (reference sequence). This CDR3 contains 16 residues. V shed 4 bases and J 0 bases; nucleotides not matched to a gene: 4. The CDR3 DNA reads as TGTGCCAGCAGCTCAGGGACAGGGATTAGCAATCAGCCCCAGCATTTT. This gives the protein CASSSGTGISNQPQHF.

The rearrangement joins TRBV20-1 to TRBJ2-1; weak D call: TRBD2 (5 bases). Trimming shortened V by 5 bases and J by 0 bases, and 11 bases separated the two germline ends. CDR1 DFQATT and CDR2 SNEGSKA come from the germline V gene (reference sequence). This CDR3 is 14 amino acids long. The CDR3 loop is CSALGLSSYNEQFF. CDR3 bases: TGCAGTGCTTTAGGACTGAGCTCCTACAATGAGCAGTTCTTC.

This clonotype was observed a handful of times. This sequence joins TRBV5-8 and TRBJ2-1; 12 positions match TRBD1. Germline values: CDR1 SGHTS, CDR2 YDEGEE. J lost 8 bases, V lost 2 bases, and 5 bases had no gene match. The CDR3 contains 15 residues. The CDR3 DNA reads as TGTGCCAGCAGCTTAATCCGGGACAGGGGGCATGAGCAGTTCTTC. Protein product: CASSLIRDRGHEQFF. Looking up the rest from reference TRBV5-8 and TRBJ2-1 gives the full variable domain: EAGVTQSPTHLIKTRGQQATLRCSPISGHTSVYWYQQALGLGLQFLLWYDEGEERNRGNFPPRFSGRQFPNYSSELNVNALELEDSALYLCASSLIRDRGHEQFFGPGTRLTVL.

There are a few counts of this clonotype. The rearrangement joins TRBV7-8 to TRBJ1-1; 7 bases agree with TRBD1. The trim removed 5 bases at V and 11 bases at J, leaving 8 bases unmatched. CDR1 and CDR2 from the germline V gene are SGHVS and FQNEAQ. This CDR3 has 12 amino acids. CDR3 in DNA: TGTGCCAGCAGCCAACAGGGGAATTTGGCTTTCTTT. It specifies CASSQQGNLAFF. Complete variable domain (other parts from reference TRBV7-8 and TRBJ1-1): GAGVSQSPRYKVAKRGQDVALRCDPISGHVSLFWYQQALGQGPEFLTYFQNEAQLDKSGLPSDRFFAERPEGSVSTLKIQRTQQEDSAVYLCASSQQGNLAFFGQGTRLTVV.

The chain has TRBV10-2 and TRBJ2-2; possibly TRBD2 for D (5 bases). Trimming left V 10 bases short and J 3 bases short, with 12 bases between. CDR1 is WSHSY, CDR2 SAAADI, per germline. The CDR3 contains 13 residues. CDR3 residues: CATRTPYTGELFF. CDR3 bases: TGCGCCACCCGGACTCCCTACACCGGGGAGCTGTTTTTT.

The chain has TRBV24-1 and TRBJ2-2; D perhaps matches TRBD1 (5 bases). This CDR3 comprises 14 residues. Trimming took off 9 bases at V and 0 bases at J, with 10 bases between the two ends. The germline gives CDR1 KGHDR, CDR2 SFDVKD. The DNA for the CDR3 is TGTGCCACCGGGGCAGCTACGAACACCGGGGAGCTGTTTTTT. This codes for CATGAATNTGELFF.

This clonotype occurred a few times. The genes are TRBV25-1 and TRBJ2-7, with D unclear. This CDR3 is built from 12 residues. Trimming took 3 bases from V and 7 from J, leaving 10 bases between them. In germline, CDR1 is MGHDK, CDR2 SYGVNS. The chain's CDR3 is CASSDHVGEQYF. In DNA, the CDR3 is TGTGCCAGCAGTGACCATGTAGGGGAGCAGTACTTC.

Here the CDR3 DNA reads TGTGCCACCAGTGAGACCGTTTCCGGGACTAGCTCCTACAATGAGCAGTTCTTC. Its protein product is CATSETVSGTSSYNEQFF. The V call is TRBV24-1, the J call TRBJ2-1; 8 bases align to TRBD2. With 4 bases clipped from V and 0 bases from J, the junction kept 10 bases outside the gene matches. There are 18 residues in the CDR3. In germline, CDR1 is KGHDR, CDR2 SFDVKD.